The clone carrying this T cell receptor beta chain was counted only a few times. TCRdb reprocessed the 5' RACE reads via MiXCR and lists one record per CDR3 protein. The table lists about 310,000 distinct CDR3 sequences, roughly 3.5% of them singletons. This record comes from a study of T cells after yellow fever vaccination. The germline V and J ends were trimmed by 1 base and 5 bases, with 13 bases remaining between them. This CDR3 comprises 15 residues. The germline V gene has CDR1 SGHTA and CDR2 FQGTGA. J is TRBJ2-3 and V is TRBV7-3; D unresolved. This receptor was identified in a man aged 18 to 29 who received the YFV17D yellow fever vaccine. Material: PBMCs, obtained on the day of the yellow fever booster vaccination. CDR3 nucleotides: TGTGCCAGCAGCTTAAGCCCAACTAAAGGAGATACGCAGTATTTT. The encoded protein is CASSLSPTKGDTQYF.